Listed below are T cell receptor beta chains from one sample, sequenced in a study of blood T cell repertoires in COVID-19. Repertoires were generated with immunoSEQ multiplex PCR, while TCRdb's copy carries only in-frame clones and drops some. The repertoire consists of about 84,000 clones, with around four fifths occurring once and the leading ten covering roughly 40%. The specimen was peripheral blood. The receptors were sampled from a man older than 75 with active or convalescent COVID-19. CDR3s include the opening cysteine and the closing phenylalanine or tryptophan. The order of the fields is clone size, J gene, V gene, D gene, CDR3 DNA, CDR3 protein. D genes are given only for firm matches. Not all rows give a size; the values are once, few, many and, for expanded clones, a class.

abundance: NA
j_gene: TRBJ1-3
v_gene: TRBV9
d_gene: NA
CDR3nt: TGTGCCAGCAGCCCATTCTACGATGGAAACACCATATATTTT
CDR3aa: CASSPFYDGNTIYF

abundance: NA
j_gene: TRBJ1-6
v_gene: TRBV7-6
d_gene: NA
CDR3nt: TGTGCCAGCAGCTTATTCCTCCCGGGAAATTCACCCCTCCACTTT
CDR3aa: CASSLFLPGNSPLHF

abundance: NA
j_gene: TRBJ2-5
v_gene: TRBV4-1
d_gene: NA
CDR3nt: TGCGCCAGCAGCCAAGAGGCAGAAGAGACCCAGTACTTC
CDR3aa: CASSQEAEETQYF

abundance: NA
j_gene: TRBJ2-3
v_gene: TRBV7-8
d_gene: TRBD2
CDR3nt: TGTGCCAGCAGCTGGAAACTAGCGACGAGCGGCACAGATACGCAGTATTTT
CDR3aa: CASSWKLATSGTDTQYF

abundance: NA
j_gene: TRBJ2-1
v_gene: TRBV4-1
d_gene: TRBD2
CDR3nt: TGCGCCAGCAGCCGAATACTAGCGGGGTTCTACAATGAGCAGTTCTTC
CDR3aa: CASSRILAGFYNEQFF

abundance: NA
j_gene: TRBJ2-5
v_gene: TRBV7-3
d_gene: NA
CDR3nt: TGTGCCAGCAGCCAGGAGGCGCTGCAAGAGACCCAGTACTTC
CDR3aa: CASSQEALQETQYF

abundance: NA
j_gene: TRBJ1-1
v_gene: TRBV6-5
d_gene: TRBD1
CDR3nt: TGTGCCAGCGTACAGGGGACTGAAGCTTTCTTT
CDR3aa: CASVQGTEAFF

abundance: NA
j_gene: TRBJ2-1
v_gene: TRBV5-1
d_gene: NA
CDR3nt: TGCGCCAGCAGCTTGTCGGGCGGGCCTCTTTACAATGAGCAGTTCTTC
CDR3aa: CASSLSGGPLYNEQFF

abundance: NA
j_gene: TRBJ1-1
v_gene: TRBV7-2
d_gene: NA
CDR3nt: TGTGCCAGCAGCTTAACAGAGAACACTGAAGCTTTCTTT
CDR3aa: CASSLTENTEAFF

abundance: NA
j_gene: TRBJ1-3
v_gene: TRBV19
d_gene: TRBD1
CDR3nt: TGTGCCAGTAGGCCACAGGGGGCCGTAGGAAACACCATATATTTT
CDR3aa: CASRPQGAVGNTIYF

abundance: once
j_gene: TRBJ1-2
v_gene: TRBV7-8
d_gene: TRBD1
CDR3nt: TGTGCCAGCAGCTTAGCTGGACAGGGGGTTGGCGGCTACACCTTC
CDR3aa: CASSLAGQGVGGYTF

abundance: NA
j_gene: TRBJ2-7
v_gene: TRBV11-2
d_gene: TRBD1
CDR3nt: TGTGCCAGCAGCGCCGCAGGGGGCAGTTACGAGCAGTACTTC
CDR3aa: CASSAAGGSYEQYF

abundance: NA
j_gene: TRBJ1-3
v_gene: TRBV5-1
d_gene: NA
CDR3nt: TGCGCCAGCGGCCTCGGTGGACAGAGCGGAAACACCATATATTTT
CDR3aa: CASGLGGQSGNTIYF

abundance: NA
j_gene: TRBJ2-2
v_gene: TRBV18
d_gene: TRBD1
CDR3nt: TGTGCCAGCTCACCAGAAAGCGACAGGGTTCGGACCGGGGAGCTGTTTTTT
CDR3aa: CASSPESDRVRTGELFF

abundance: few
j_gene: TRBJ2-2
v_gene: TRBV10-2
d_gene: TRBD1
CDR3nt: TGCGCCAGCGGGACAGGTCCGAACACCGGGGAGCTGTTTTTT
CDR3aa: CASGTGPNTGELFF

abundance: NA
j_gene: TRBJ2-5
v_gene: TRBV30
d_gene: TRBD2
CDR3nt: TGTGCCTGGAGTAGGGCTAGCGGGGGACAAGAGACCCAGTACTTC
CDR3aa: CAWSRASGGQETQYF

abundance: NA
j_gene: TRBJ2-3
v_gene: TRBV7-2
d_gene: NA
CDR3nt: TGTGCCAGCAGCTTACGTCAGGGGCGCACAGATACGCAGTATTTT
CDR3aa: CASSLRQGRTDTQYF

abundance: NA
j_gene: TRBJ2-2
v_gene: TRBV3-1/TRBV3-2
d_gene: NA
CDR3nt: TGTGCCAGCAGCCAAGCGGGACTTAACACCGGGGAGCTGTTTTTT
CDR3aa: CASSQAGLNTGELFF

abundance: NA
j_gene: TRBJ2-7
v_gene: TRBV7-3
d_gene: NA
CDR3nt: TGTGCCAGCAGCTCCCAGGCGGGGGCCGCCTACGAGCAGTACTTC
CDR3aa: CASSSQAGAAYEQYF

abundance: NA
j_gene: TRBJ2-1
v_gene: TRBV12-3/TRBV12-4
d_gene: NA
CDR3nt: TGTGCCAGCAGTTTCGGTATCGATGAGCAGTTCTTC
CDR3aa: CASSFGIDEQFF

abundance: NA
j_gene: TRBJ2-7
v_gene: TRBV18
d_gene: NA
CDR3nt: TGTGCCAGCTCTCCTACGGGGGACGAGCAGTACTTC
CDR3aa: CASSPTGDEQYF

abundance: once
j_gene: TRBJ2-2
v_gene: TRBV11-3
d_gene: TRBD2
CDR3nt: TGTGCCAGCAGCTTAGAAAAGGAGGTGCGCGGGAGAGGAACCGGGGAGCTGTTTTTT
CDR3aa: CASSLEKEVRGRGTGELFF

abundance: NA
j_gene: TRBJ1-6
v_gene: TRBV19
d_gene: NA
CDR3nt: TGTGCCAGTACTGGACAGTTAGCGAATTCACCCCTCCACTTT
CDR3aa: CASTGQLANSPLHF

abundance: NA
j_gene: TRBJ1-2
v_gene: TRBV5-5
d_gene: NA
CDR3nt: TGTGCCAGCAGCTTGCAGGGCAGTAACTATGGCTACACCTTC
CDR3aa: CASSLQGSNYGYTF